This record looks at one T cell receptor (beta chain) sequence and its context. Its antigen remains undetermined. Base qualities are not provided; no much larger clone lies one nucleotide away. The cysteine opens and the phenylalanine closes a CDR3 of 16 amino acids. The retained sequence is limited to the CDR3, 48 bases, with the frame set at the first base. CDR1 and CDR2 are read off the germline V gene as ENHRY and SYGVKD. V drops 0 bases and J drops 0 bases, leaving 9 bases in between. This entry is derived from a study of control samples from healthy donors and cancer patients (TCRdb year 2020). Library preparation was by the immunoSEQ multiplex PCR assay. Sourced from immuneACCESS, this table was stored by TCRdb with only in-frame sequences that have V and J called. A share of the clones is absent; for the studies checked, an unresolved V gene accounts for under half, and the remainder has no known explanation. The sample table contains 64,000 or so clones; only one count was recorded for more than 85% of them. The ten largest clones represent roughly 1.5% of the sample.

The receptor's source is a man aged 35 to 55 with colorectal cancer. The specimen was PBMCs. The chain is encoded by TRBV10-3 joined to TRBJ1-5, with no confidently assigned D gene. The sequenced DNA is TGTGCCATCAGTGAGTCGAAAAGTTATAGCAATCAGCCCCAGCATTTT. Its protein reads: CAISESKSYSNQPQHF.